Listed below are T cell receptor beta chains from one sample, sequenced in a study of CD8 T cells in ankylosing spondylitis. Each CDR3 protein gets one entry after TCRdb re-called the 5' RACE reads with MiXCR. Among 500,000 or so distinct CDR3 sequences listed, over 4% were seen once. The sample taken for sequencing was blood, either unsorted or a sorted T cell fraction (not recorded which). These receptors originate from a male donor with ankylosing spondylitis. Each CDR3 is given with its conserved first and last residue. Fields, in order: V gene, D gene, clone size, J gene, CDR3 length, CDR3 DNA, CDR3 protein. The D gene is left open where the match is weak. Size is stated for part of the rows, as once, few or many counts, or as a class when the clone is expanded.

v_gene: TRBV12-3/TRBV12-4; d_gene: TRBD1; abundance: many; j_gene: TRBJ2-7; len: 15; CDR3nt: TGTGCCAGCAGCCCAACCGGGACAGGGTACTACGAGCAGTACTTC; CDR3aa: CASSPTGTGYYEQYF
v_gene: TRBV20-1; d_gene: -; abundance: -; j_gene: TRBJ2-1; len: 17; CDR3nt: TGCAGTGCTAGAGATACCCCCGGGCCGCAAACCTTAAATGAGCAGTTCTTC; CDR3aa: CSARDTPGPQTLNEQFF
v_gene: TRBV5-1; d_gene: -; abundance: many; j_gene: TRBJ1-1; len: 14; CDR3nt: TGCGCCAGCACCCGATGGGGTGTAGTCTCTGAAGCTTTCTTT; CDR3aa: CASTRWGVVSEAFF
v_gene: TRBV11-2; d_gene: -; abundance: many; j_gene: TRBJ1-1; len: 15; CDR3nt: TGTGCCAGCAGCTTGTCGGGGACCCGGAACACTGAAGCTTTCTTT; CDR3aa: CASSLSGTRNTEAFF
v_gene: TRBV5-1; d_gene: -; abundance: many; j_gene: TRBJ2-3; len: 13; CDR3nt: TGCGCCAGCAGCTTGGACGCACGAGATACGCAGTATTTT; CDR3aa: CASSLDARDTQYF
v_gene: TRBV7-6; d_gene: -; abundance: many; j_gene: TRBJ1-5; len: 13; CDR3nt: TGTGCCAGCAGCCAGGCCACAGGGCGTCTCCAGCATTTT; CDR3aa: CASSQATGRLQHF
v_gene: TRBV29-1; d_gene: -; abundance: many; j_gene: TRBJ2-7; len: 15; CDR3nt: TGCAGCGTTGTAAGGCCCGGCACCACTTACTACGAGCAGTACTTC; CDR3aa: CSVVRPGTTYYEQYF
v_gene: TRBV20-1; d_gene: -; abundance: few; j_gene: TRBJ2-7; len: 15; CDR3nt: TGCAGTGCTAGAGATCTAGCCAACACGATCTACGAGCAGTACTTC; CDR3aa: CSARDLANTIYEQYF
v_gene: TRBV29-1; d_gene: -; abundance: many; j_gene: TRBJ2-3; len: 12; CDR3nt: TGCAGCGTCCCGGACTTCACAGATACGCAGTATTTT; CDR3aa: CSVPDFTDTQYF
v_gene: TRBV6-5; d_gene: TRBD2; abundance: -; j_gene: TRBJ2-2; len: 16; CDR3nt: TGTGCCAGCAGTTACTCGTGGGGAGGGGACACCGGGGAGCTGTTTTTT; CDR3aa: CASSYSWGGDTGELFF
v_gene: TRBV6-2/TRBV6-3; d_gene: TRBD2; abundance: many; j_gene: TRBJ2-7; len: 17; CDR3nt: TGTGCCAGCAGTTACTCGAGATCCGGGACTAGATCCTACGAGCAGTACTTC; CDR3aa: CASSYSRSGTRSYEQYF
v_gene: TRBV5-1; d_gene: TRBD1; abundance: many; j_gene: TRBJ1-2; len: 15; CDR3nt: TGCGCCAGCAGCCCCCGGACAGGTTCTAACTATGGCTACACCTTC; CDR3aa: CASSPRTGSNYGYTF
v_gene: TRBV12-3/TRBV12-4; d_gene: -; abundance: many; j_gene: TRBJ1-2; len: 14; CDR3nt: TGTGCCAGCAGTTTCGGGGGCAGTTATGGTGGCTACACCTTC; CDR3aa: CASSFGGSYGGYTF
v_gene: TRBV29-1; d_gene: TRBD1; abundance: many; j_gene: TRBJ1-2; len: 12; CDR3nt: TGCAGCGTCTTAGTAGGGGGCAGTGGCTACACCTTC; CDR3aa: CSVLVGGSGYTF
v_gene: TRBV7-8; d_gene: TRBD2; abundance: -; j_gene: TRBJ2-7; len: 13; CDR3nt: TGTGCCAGCAGCTTCCGCCGCGGGGGCGAGCAGTACTTC; CDR3aa: CASSFRRGGEQYF
v_gene: TRBV20-1; d_gene: -; abundance: many; j_gene: TRBJ1-6; len: 14; CDR3nt: TGCAGTGTTCGAGGACCGTCCTATAATTCACCCCTCCACTTT; CDR3aa: CSVRGPSYNSPLHF
v_gene: TRBV29-1; d_gene: -; abundance: many; j_gene: TRBJ2-7; len: 11; CDR3nt: TGCAGCGTTGAAATTAGTTACGAGCAGTACTTC; CDR3aa: CSVEISYEQYF
v_gene: TRBV30; d_gene: -; abundance: few; j_gene: TRBJ1-3; len: 11; CDR3nt: TGTGCCTCCGCCCGGGGTAACACCATATATTTT; CDR3aa: CASARGNTIYF
v_gene: TRBV20-1; d_gene: -; abundance: many; j_gene: TRBJ2-7; len: 11; CDR3nt: TGCAGTGCTAGCCTTGTGGAGGAGCAGTACTTC; CDR3aa: CSASLVEEQYF
v_gene: TRBV7-2; d_gene: TRBD1; abundance: many; j_gene: TRBJ1-2; len: 13; CDR3nt: TGTGCCAGCAGCTCGGGACAGAGATATGGCTACACCTTC; CDR3aa: CASSSGQRYGYTF
v_gene: TRBV20-1; d_gene: TRBD1; abundance: many; j_gene: TRBJ1-5; len: 15; CDR3nt: TGCAGTGCTGGAAGACAGGGCTCTAGCAATCAGCCCCAGCATTTT; CDR3aa: CSAGRQGSSNQPQHF
v_gene: TRBV15; d_gene: -; abundance: many; j_gene: TRBJ1-1; len: 16; CDR3nt: TGTGCCACCAGCAGAGATTTATTGCCCGGCTCTGATGAAGCTTTCTTT; CDR3aa: CATSRDLLPGSDEAFF
v_gene: TRBV20-1; d_gene: TRBD2; abundance: -; j_gene: TRBJ2-7; len: 17; CDR3nt: TGCAGTGCTAGGCCCCAAGAGCGGGAAGAGAGCACCTACGAGCAGTACTTC; CDR3aa: CSARPQEREESTYEQYF
v_gene: TRBV20-1; d_gene: TRBD2; abundance: -; j_gene: TRBJ2-3; len: 13; CDR3nt: TGCAGTGCTGTCGGACTAGGGACAGATACGCAGTATTTT; CDR3aa: CSAVGLGTDTQYF
v_gene: TRBV7-9; d_gene: TRBD2; abundance: many; j_gene: TRBJ2-1; len: 15; CDR3nt: TGTGCCAGCAGTCTAGCGGGGCTGCAGTCCAATGAGCAGTTCTTC; CDR3aa: CASSLAGLQSNEQFF
v_gene: TRBV12-3/TRBV12-4; d_gene: -; abundance: many; j_gene: TRBJ2-2; len: 14; CDR3nt: TGTGCCAGCAGTTTAATACCGAACACCGGGGAGCTGTTTTTT; CDR3aa: CASSLIPNTGELFF
v_gene: TRBV9; d_gene: TRBD2; abundance: few; j_gene: TRBJ2-5; len: 17; CDR3nt: TGTGCCAGCAGCCCCCCACTACCGGGACTAGACAGCGAGACCCAGTACTTC; CDR3aa: CASSPPLPGLDSETQYF
v_gene: TRBV6-2/TRBV6-3; d_gene: -; abundance: many; j_gene: TRBJ1-4; len: 12; CDR3nt: TGTGCCAGCAGTCCGAGGCTTGAAAAACTGTTTTTT; CDR3aa: CASSPRLEKLFF
v_gene: TRBV4-1; d_gene: -; abundance: many; j_gene: TRBJ1-5; len: 14; CDR3nt: TGCGCCAGCAGTCCAAAACCGGACCCCATGGCCCAGCATTTT; CDR3aa: CASSPKPDPMAQHF
v_gene: TRBV6-5; d_gene: -; abundance: many; j_gene: TRBJ1-2; len: 12; CDR3nt: TGTGCCAGCAGTTACAATGGAGGGCCCTACACCTTC; CDR3aa: CASSYNGGPYTF
v_gene: TRBV5-1; d_gene: TRBD1; abundance: many; j_gene: TRBJ2-5; len: 15; CDR3nt: TGCGCCAGCAGCTCCGGACAGGATGACCAAGAGACCCAGTACTTC; CDR3aa: CASSSGQDDQETQYF
v_gene: TRBV9; d_gene: -; abundance: -; j_gene: TRBJ2-4; len: 16; CDR3nt: TGTGCCAGCAGCGTAGGCGGGGCCCTAGCCAAAAACATTCAGTACTTC; CDR3aa: CASSVGGALAKNIQYF
v_gene: TRBV4-1; d_gene: TRBD2; abundance: many; j_gene: TRBJ2-1; len: 15; CDR3nt: TGCGCCAGCAGCATAGAAGCTAGCGGGACCTATGAGCAGTTCTTC; CDR3aa: CASSIEASGTYEQFF